This record looks at one TCR beta chain sequence and its context. No antigen is known for it. These data originate in a study of relationships among human T cell subsets. Study observations and caveats: A CD4+CD8+ double-positive population could not be excluded by bead sorting. Many CDR3s were shared across Th1, Th2 and regulatory subsets. Over 60% of CD8+ cytotoxic sequences were in clones over 100 reads; regulatory and Th2 had few.

The T cell receptor alpha and beta CDR3 regions were amplified from mRNA by semiquantitative ARM-PCR. In ARM-PCR, communal superprimers followed tagged nested gene-specific primers for exponential amplification. Nested primers were removed by exonuclease before the second PCR round. TCRdb itself ran the multiplex PCR reads through MiXCR, one entry per CDR3 protein. This table holds about 13,000 distinct CDR3 sequences, 67% found once. After CD25, CD56 and CD294 bead selections, the flow-through was collected as Th1 cells. The CDR3 has 13 amino acids. V gave up 3 bases and J gave up 7 bases, with 12 bases separating them. CDR1 WNHNN and CDR2 SYGVQD come from the germline V gene (reference sequence).

The rearrangement links TRBV10-1 to TRBJ1-2; D is ambiguous. Sequencing was carried out using CD4+ Th1 cells sorted from blood. This receptor was taken from a man aged 40-49 years in good health. The CDR3 bases are TGCGCCAGCAGTGACCGGACCTTCGGTGGCTACACCTTC. Its protein is CASSDRTFGGYTF.